The rows below give T cell receptor beta chains drawn from one sample of a study of OX40 agonist ivuxolimab in advanced cancers. Clones were read by immunoSEQ multiplex PCR, and TCRdb kept only the in-frame ones, dropping some. The table includes 50,000 to 65,000 clones, around 81% detected once. The source material was CD4+ or CD8+ T cells sorted from blood, sampled in a trial of the OX40 agonist ivuxolimab. The origin of the receptors is an adult with an advanced solid tumor such as melanoma, head and neck, liver or kidney cancer. Both conserved end residues are part of each CDR3. A D gene is named only where the DNA matches it firmly. Size tells how often a clone was seen (once, few, many) or the class of an expanded clone, and some rows leave it out.

V gene: TRBV6-5; D gene: NA; J gene: TRBJ2-1; clone size: NA; CDR3 protein: CASSYYRANNEQFF; CDR3 DNA: TGTGCCAGCAGTTACTACAGGGCCAACAATGAGCAGTTCTTC
V gene: TRBV19; D gene: NA; J gene: TRBJ2-1; clone size: NA; CDR3 protein: CASSQGQNNEQFF; CDR3 DNA: TGTGCCAGTAGTCAAGGACAGAACAATGAGCAGTTCTTC
V gene: TRBV18; D gene: TRBD1; J gene: TRBJ2-5; clone size: NA; CDR3 protein: CASSPDRETQYF; CDR3 DNA: TGTGCCAGCTCACCGGACAGGGAGACCCAGTACTTC
V gene: TRBV13; D gene: TRBD2; J gene: TRBJ2-7; clone size: NA; CDR3 protein: CASSLAVSPTSGSEGYEQYF; CDR3 DNA: TGTGCCAGCAGCTTAGCCGTATCCCCGACTAGCGGGTCTGAAGGTTACGAGCAGTACTTC
V gene: TRBV28; D gene: NA; J gene: TRBJ1-3; clone size: NA; CDR3 protein: CASSSGGDTIYF; CDR3 DNA: TGTGCCAGCAGTTCTGGGGGGGACACCATATATTTT
V gene: TRBV4-1; D gene: TRBD2; J gene: TRBJ2-5; clone size: NA; CDR3 protein: CASSHPAGGETQYF; CDR3 DNA: TGCGCCAGCAGCCATCCAGCGGGAGGGGAGACCCAGTACTTC
V gene: TRBV9; D gene: NA; J gene: TRBJ2-7; clone size: NA; CDR3 protein: CASSVADSVYEQYF; CDR3 DNA: TGTGCCAGCAGCGTCGCAGACAGCGTCTACGAGCAGTACTTC
V gene: TRBV7-3; D gene: NA; J gene: TRBJ2-1; clone size: NA; CDR3 protein: CASSLTDDGHEQFF; CDR3 DNA: TGTGCCAGCAGCTTAACAGATGACGGGCATGAGCAGTTCTTC
V gene: TRBV7-9; D gene: NA; J gene: TRBJ1-6; clone size: NA; CDR3 protein: CASSRGRSVRSPLHF; CDR3 DNA: TGTGCCAGCAGCAGAGGTCGCAGTGTACGGTCACCCCTCCACTTT
V gene: TRBV6-5; D gene: TRBD1; J gene: TRBJ1-2; clone size: once; CDR3 protein: CASSYSTGSGYTF; CDR3 DNA: TGTGCCAGCAGTTACTCGACAGGGAGCGGCTACACCTTC
V gene: TRBV11-2; D gene: NA; J gene: TRBJ1-2; clone size: NA; CDR3 protein: CASSLDQGRGYTF; CDR3 DNA: TGTGCCAGCAGCTTAGATCAGGGGCGAGGCTACACCTTC
V gene: TRBV5-5; D gene: NA; J gene: TRBJ2-1; clone size: NA; CDR3 protein: CASSLEPETSYNEQFF; CDR3 DNA: TGTGCCAGCAGCTTGGAGCCCGAGACCTCCTACAATGAGCAGTTCTTC
V gene: TRBV6-1; D gene: NA; J gene: TRBJ2-1; clone size: NA; CDR3 protein: CASSELESSYNEQFF; CDR3 DNA: TGTGCCAGCAGTGAGCTCGAGAGCTCCTACAATGAGCAGTTCTTC
V gene: TRBV5-1; D gene: TRBD1; J gene: TRBJ2-1; clone size: NA; CDR3 protein: CASSLEGGHDSDEQFF; CDR3 DNA: TGCGCCAGCAGCTTGGAAGGGGGCCACGACAGCGATGAGCAGTTCTTC
V gene: TRBV27; D gene: TRBD1; J gene: TRBJ1-4; clone size: NA; CDR3 protein: CASSTRDRGTNEKLFF; CDR3 DNA: TGTGCCAGCAGTACCCGGGACAGGGGGACTAATGAAAAACTGTTTTTT
V gene: TRBV6-1; D gene: NA; J gene: TRBJ2-7; clone size: NA; CDR3 protein: CASSPGPTYEQYF; CDR3 DNA: TGTGCCAGCAGTCCGGGACCCACCTACGAGCAGTACTTC